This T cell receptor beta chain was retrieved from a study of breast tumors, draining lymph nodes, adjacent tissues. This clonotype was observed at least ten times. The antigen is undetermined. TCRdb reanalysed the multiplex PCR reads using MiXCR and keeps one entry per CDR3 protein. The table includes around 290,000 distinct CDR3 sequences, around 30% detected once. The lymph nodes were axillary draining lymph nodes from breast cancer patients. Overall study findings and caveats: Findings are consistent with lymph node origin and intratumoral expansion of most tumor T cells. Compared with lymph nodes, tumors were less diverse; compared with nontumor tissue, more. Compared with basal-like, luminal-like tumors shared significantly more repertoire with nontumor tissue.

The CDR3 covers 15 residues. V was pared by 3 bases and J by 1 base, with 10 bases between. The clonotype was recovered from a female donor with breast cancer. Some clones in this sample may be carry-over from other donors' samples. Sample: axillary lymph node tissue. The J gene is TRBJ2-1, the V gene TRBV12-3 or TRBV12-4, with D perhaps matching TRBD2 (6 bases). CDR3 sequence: CASSFRGESYNEQFF. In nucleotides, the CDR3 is TGTGCCAGCAGTTTCCGCGGGGAGTCCTACAATGAGCAGTTCTTC.